Below are 5 T cell receptor beta chains sequenced from a single sample in a study of CD8 T cells in ankylosing spondylitis. Study-wide results and caveats: What appeared characteristic of ankylosing spondylitis blood was a TCR beta motif of several highly homologous variants.

MiXCR, applied by TCRdb to the 5' RACE reads, yields one record per CDR3 protein. The data contain approximately 300,000 distinct CDR3 sequences, under 8.5% of them singletons. The antigens these receptors bind are not known. The sequenced sample was blood, either unsorted or a sorted T cell fraction (not recorded which). Receptor source: a male donor with ankylosing spondylitis.

The genes are TRBV7-3 and TRBJ2-1; D is tentatively TRBD1 or TRBD2 (6 bases each). The CDR3 runs to 13 residues. The germline CDR1 and CDR2 sequences are SGHTA and FQGTGA. Trimming removed 5 bases from V and 5 bases from J, with 10 bases in between. CDR3: CASSAGQHNEQFF. As DNA, the CDR3 is TGTGCCAGCAGCGCGGGACAACACAATGAGCAGTTCTTC.

This clonotype was recorded many times. The rearrangement joins TRBV7-9 to TRBJ1-5; no firm D call. The CDR3 contains 12 residues. V was cut by 7 bases and J by 8 bases, with 12 bases left in between. Looked up from germline, CDR1 is SEHNR and CDR2 is FQNEAQ (reference sequence). CDR3 region: CASTQGLEPQHF. The CDR3 DNA sequence: TGTGCCAGCACCCAAGGTTTGGAGCCCCAGCATTTT.

This clonotype was detected a few times. This chain links TRBV5-6 with TRBJ1-1; D is ambiguous. CDR1 and CDR2 (germline): SGHDT, YYEEEE. The CDR3 runs to 13 residues. V gave up 6 bases and J gave up 1 base, with 10 bases separating them. The CDR3 loop is CASIEEGNTEAFF. The CDR3, as DNA: TGTGCCAGCATCGAGGAAGGGAACACTGAAGCTTTCTTT.

In its sample, this clonotype was seen many times. The V call is TRBV7-7, the J call TRBJ2-1, with 7 bases lining up with TRBD2. The germline CDR1 and CDR2 sequences are SSHAT and FNYEAQ (reference sequence). J gave up 4 bases and V 2 bases, and 8 bases lay outside the gene matches. The CDR3 has 16 residues. The CDR3 DNA reads TGTGCCAGCAGCTTAAGTCGGACTAGTATGTACAATGAGCAGTTCTTC. Protein: CASSLSRTSMYNEQFF.

The rearrangement uses TRBV2 and TRBJ1-1; no clear D. The V end lost 2 bases, the J end lost 5 bases, and 9 bases lay between the germline ends. This CDR3 contains 13 residues. Germline lookup yields CDR1 SNHLY and CDR2 FYNNEI. The CDR3 spells CASSEQGPTEAFF. CDR3 nucleotide sequence: TGTGCCAGCAGTGAACAAGGTCCGACTGAAGCTTTCTTT.